This TCR beta chain came from a study of shared clonotypes between healthy human individuals. This table comes from immunoSEQ multiplex PCR, and its TCRdb copy is limited to in-frame clones, with some not included. The sample consists of about 2.1 million clones, about 94% of them appearing once. Germline loops: CDR1 SEHNR, CDR2 FQNEAQ (reference sequence). CDR3 size: 16 residues. The V segment lost 3 bases and the J segment 3 bases; nucleotides outside the gene matches: 7. The naive CD8 fraction comprised CD45RO-negative cells positively selected for CCR7 and excluded terminally differentiated effector memory CD45RA+ cells.

This chain connects TRBV7-9 to TRBJ1-4; 7 bases fit TRBD1. The TCR was taken from a man between 18 and 35 years old in good health. Some clones in this sample may be carry-over from other donors' samples. The sequenced sample was naive CD8+ T cells from PBMCs. CDR3 DNA sequence: TGTGCCAGCAGCTTTACCAGGGACAGTCCTAATGAAAAACTGTTTTTT. This sequence encodes CASSFTRDSPNEKLFF.